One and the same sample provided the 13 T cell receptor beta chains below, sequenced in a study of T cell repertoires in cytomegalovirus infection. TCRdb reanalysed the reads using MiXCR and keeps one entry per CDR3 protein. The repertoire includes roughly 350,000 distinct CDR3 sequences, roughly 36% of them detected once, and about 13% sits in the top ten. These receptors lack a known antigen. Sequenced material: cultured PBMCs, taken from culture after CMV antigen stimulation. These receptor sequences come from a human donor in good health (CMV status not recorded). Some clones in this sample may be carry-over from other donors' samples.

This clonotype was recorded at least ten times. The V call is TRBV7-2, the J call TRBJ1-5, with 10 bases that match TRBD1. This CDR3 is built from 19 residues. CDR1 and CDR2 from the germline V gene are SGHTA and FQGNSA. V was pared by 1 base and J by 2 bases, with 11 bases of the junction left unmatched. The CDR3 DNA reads TGTGCCAGCAGCTTAGTCATTGGACCCGGGACAGGGGGCAATCAGCCCCAGCATTTT. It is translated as CASSLVIGPGTGGNQPQHF.

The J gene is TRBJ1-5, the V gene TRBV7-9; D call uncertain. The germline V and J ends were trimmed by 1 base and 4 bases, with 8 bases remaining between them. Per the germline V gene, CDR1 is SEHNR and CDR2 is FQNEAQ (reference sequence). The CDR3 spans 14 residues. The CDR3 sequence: CASSLGAGNQPQHF. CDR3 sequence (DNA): TGTGCCAGCAGCTTAGGGGCGGGGAATCAGCCCCAGCATTTT.

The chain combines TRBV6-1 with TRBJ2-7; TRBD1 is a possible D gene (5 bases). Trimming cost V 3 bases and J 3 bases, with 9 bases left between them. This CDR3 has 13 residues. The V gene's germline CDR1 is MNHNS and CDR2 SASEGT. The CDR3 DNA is TGTGCCAGCAGTGAGCGACAGATCTACGAGCAGTACGTC. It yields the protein CASSERQIYEQYV.

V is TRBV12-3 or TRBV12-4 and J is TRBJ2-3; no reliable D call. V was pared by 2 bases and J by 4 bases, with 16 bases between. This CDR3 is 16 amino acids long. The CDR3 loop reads CASSLLSARSSDTQYF. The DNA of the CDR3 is TGTGCCAGCAGTTTACTATCTGCCCGATCGTCAGATACGCAGTATTTT.

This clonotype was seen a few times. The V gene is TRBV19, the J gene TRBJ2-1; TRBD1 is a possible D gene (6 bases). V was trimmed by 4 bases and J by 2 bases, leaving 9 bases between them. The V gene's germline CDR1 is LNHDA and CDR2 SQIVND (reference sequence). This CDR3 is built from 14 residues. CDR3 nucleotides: TGTGCCAGTAGTAACCCAGGGGCCTACAATGAGCAGTTCTTC. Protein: CASSNPGAYNEQFF.

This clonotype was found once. The CDR3 sequence: CASSRGLAQNNEQFF. CDR3 DNA sequence: TGTGCCAGCTCACGTGGTCTAGCGCAAAACAATGAGCAGTTCTTC. The chain uses TRBV18 and TRBJ2-1; the D gene is possibly TRBD2 (6 bases). The CDR3 is made up of 15 amino acids. Looked up from germline, CDR1 is KGHSH and CDR2 is LQKENI. V lost 4 bases and J lost 5, with 15 bases in between.

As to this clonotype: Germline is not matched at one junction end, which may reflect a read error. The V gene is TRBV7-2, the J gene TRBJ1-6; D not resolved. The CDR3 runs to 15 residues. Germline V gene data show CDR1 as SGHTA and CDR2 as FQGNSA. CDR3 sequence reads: CASSLAVGLNSSLHF. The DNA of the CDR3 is TGTGCCAGCAGCTTAGCCGTAGGGTTAAATTCATCCCTCCACTTT.

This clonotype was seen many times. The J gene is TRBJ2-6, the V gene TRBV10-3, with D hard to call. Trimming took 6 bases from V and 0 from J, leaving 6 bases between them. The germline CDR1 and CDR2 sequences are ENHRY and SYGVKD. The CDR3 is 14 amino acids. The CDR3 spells CAIRGTSGANVLTF. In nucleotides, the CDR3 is TGTGCCATCAGGGGAACCTCTGGGGCCAACGTCCTGACTTTC.

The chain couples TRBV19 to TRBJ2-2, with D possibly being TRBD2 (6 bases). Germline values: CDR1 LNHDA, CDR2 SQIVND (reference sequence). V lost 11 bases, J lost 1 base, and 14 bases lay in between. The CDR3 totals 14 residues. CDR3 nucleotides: TGTGCCGTTAGACCAGCGGGGAACACCGGGGAGCTGTTTTTT. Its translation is CAVRPAGNTGELFF.

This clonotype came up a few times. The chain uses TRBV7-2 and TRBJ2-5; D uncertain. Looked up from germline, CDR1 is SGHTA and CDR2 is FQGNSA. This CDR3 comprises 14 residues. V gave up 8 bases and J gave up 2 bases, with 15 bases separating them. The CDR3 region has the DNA TGTGCCAGCCGCTGGACGGGTGGGCAAGAGACCCAGTACTTC. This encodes CASRWTGGQETQYF.

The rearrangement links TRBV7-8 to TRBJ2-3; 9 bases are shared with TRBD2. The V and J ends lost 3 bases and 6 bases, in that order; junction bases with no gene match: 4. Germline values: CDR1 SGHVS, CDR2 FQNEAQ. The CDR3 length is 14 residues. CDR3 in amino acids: CASSFIAGDDTQYF. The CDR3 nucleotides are TGTGCCAGCAGCTTCATAGCGGGAGACGATACGCAGTATTTT. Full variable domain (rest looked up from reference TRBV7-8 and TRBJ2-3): GAGVSQSPRYKVAKRGQDVALRCDPISGHVSLFWYQQALGQGPEFLTYFQNEAQLDKSGLPSDRFFAERPEGSVSTLKIQRTQQEDSAVYLCASSFIAGDDTQYFGPGTRLTVL.

DNA of the CDR3: TGTGCCTGGAGTACAGGGACTAGCGGGGTTAAAGAGACCCAGTACTTC. It encodes CAWSTGTSGVKETQYF. This chain links TRBV30 with TRBJ2-5; 13 bases agree with TRBD2. From germline, CDR1 is GTSNPN and CDR2 SVGIG (reference sequence). The CDR3 contains 16 residues. V lost 2 bases and J lost 3; bases outside the gene matches: 6.

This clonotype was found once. CDR3 sequence reads: CATSGGTGASEAFF. The CDR3 DNA sequence: TGTGCCACCAGTGGTGGGACAGGGGCCTCTGAAGCTTTCTTT. The rearrangement links TRBV24-1 to TRBJ1-1; 10 bases align to TRBD1. The germline gives CDR1 KGHDR, CDR2 SFDVKD. CDR3 size: 14 residues. V shed 5 bases, J shed 6 bases, and the junction held 5 bases outside the gene matches.